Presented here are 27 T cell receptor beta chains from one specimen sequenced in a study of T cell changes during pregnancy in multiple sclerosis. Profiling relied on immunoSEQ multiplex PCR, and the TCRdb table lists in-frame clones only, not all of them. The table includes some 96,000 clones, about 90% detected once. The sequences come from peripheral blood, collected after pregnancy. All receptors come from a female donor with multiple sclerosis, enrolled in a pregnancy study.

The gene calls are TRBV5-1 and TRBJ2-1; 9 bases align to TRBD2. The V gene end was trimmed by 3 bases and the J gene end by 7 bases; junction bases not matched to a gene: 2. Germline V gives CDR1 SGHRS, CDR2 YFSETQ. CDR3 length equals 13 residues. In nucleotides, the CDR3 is TGCGCCAGCAGCTCTCTAGCGGGGAATGAGCAGTTCTTC. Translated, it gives CASSSLAGNEQFF.

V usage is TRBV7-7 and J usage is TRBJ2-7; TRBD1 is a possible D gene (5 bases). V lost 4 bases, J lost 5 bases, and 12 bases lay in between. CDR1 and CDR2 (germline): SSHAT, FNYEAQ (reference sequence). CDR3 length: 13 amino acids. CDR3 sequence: CASSSGYEDEQYF. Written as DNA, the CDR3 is TGTGCCAGCAGCTCAGGGTATGAGGACGAGCAGTACTTC.

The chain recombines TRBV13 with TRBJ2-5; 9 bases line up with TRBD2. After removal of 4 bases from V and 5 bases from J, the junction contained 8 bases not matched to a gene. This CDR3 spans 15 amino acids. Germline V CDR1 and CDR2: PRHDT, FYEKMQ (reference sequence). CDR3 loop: CASSSVAGALETQYF. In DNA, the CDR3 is TGTGCCAGCAGCTCGGTAGCGGGAGCCCTTGAGACCCAGTACTTC.

CDR3 sequence: CASSPRLEAYEQYF. CDR3 bases: TGTGCCAGCTCACCACGTTTGGAGGCCTACGAGCAGTACTTC. The chain carries TRBV18 and TRBJ2-7; TRBD2 is a possible D gene (5 bases). This CDR3 spans 14 amino acids. Trimming shortened V by 1 base and J by 2 bases, and 9 bases separated the two germline ends. Germline V gene data show CDR1 as KGHSH and CDR2 as LQKENI.

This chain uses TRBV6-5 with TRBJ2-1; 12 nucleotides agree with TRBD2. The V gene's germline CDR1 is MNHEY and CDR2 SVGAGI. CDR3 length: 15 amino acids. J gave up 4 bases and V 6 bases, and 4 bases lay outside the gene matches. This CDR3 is CASRLTSGRYNEQFF. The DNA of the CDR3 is TGTGCCAGCAGACTGACTAGCGGGAGATACAATGAGCAGTTCTTC.

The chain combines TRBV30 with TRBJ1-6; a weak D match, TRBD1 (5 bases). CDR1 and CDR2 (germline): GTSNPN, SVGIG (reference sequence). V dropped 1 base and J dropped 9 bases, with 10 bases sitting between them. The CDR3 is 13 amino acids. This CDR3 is CAWSEQAGSPLHF. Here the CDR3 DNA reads TGTGCCTGGAGTGAACAGGCTGGTTCACCCCTCCACTTT.

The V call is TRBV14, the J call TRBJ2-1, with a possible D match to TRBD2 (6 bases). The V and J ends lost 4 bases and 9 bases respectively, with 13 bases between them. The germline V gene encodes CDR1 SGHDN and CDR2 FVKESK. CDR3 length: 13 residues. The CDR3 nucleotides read TGTGCCAGCAGCCCTCGGAGGGCCGCTGAGCAGTTCTTC. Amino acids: CASSPRRAAEQFF.

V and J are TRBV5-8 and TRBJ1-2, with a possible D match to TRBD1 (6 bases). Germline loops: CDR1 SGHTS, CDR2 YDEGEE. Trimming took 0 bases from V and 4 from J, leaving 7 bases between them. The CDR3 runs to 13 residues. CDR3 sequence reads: CASSLADSYGYTF. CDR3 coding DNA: TGTGCCAGCAGCTTGGCGGACAGCTATGGCTACACCTTC.

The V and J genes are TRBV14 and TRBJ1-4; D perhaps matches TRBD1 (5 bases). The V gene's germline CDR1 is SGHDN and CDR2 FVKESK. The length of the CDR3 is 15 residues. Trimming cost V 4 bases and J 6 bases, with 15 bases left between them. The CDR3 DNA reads TGTGCCAGCAGCCGGGGACTTGGGGAATATGAAAAACTGTTTTTT. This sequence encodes CASSRGLGEYEKLFF.

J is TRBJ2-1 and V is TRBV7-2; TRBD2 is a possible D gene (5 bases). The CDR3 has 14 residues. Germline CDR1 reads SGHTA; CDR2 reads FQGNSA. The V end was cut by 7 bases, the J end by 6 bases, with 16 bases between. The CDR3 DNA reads TGTGCCAGCACCCAAGGTCGCGGAGGCAATGAGCAGTTCTTC. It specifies CASTQGRGGNEQFF.

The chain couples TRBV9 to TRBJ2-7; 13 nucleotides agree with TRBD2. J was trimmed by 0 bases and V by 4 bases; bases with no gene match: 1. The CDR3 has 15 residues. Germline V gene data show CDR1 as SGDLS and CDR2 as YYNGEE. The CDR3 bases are TGTGCCAGCAGCACTAGCGGGGGGGCCTCCTACGAGCAGTACTTC. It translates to CASSTSGGASYEQYF.

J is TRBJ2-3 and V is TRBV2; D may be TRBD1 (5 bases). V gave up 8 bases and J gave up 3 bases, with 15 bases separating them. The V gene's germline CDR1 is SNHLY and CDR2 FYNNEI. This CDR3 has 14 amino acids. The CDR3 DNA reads TGTGCCAGCGCTGGGCAGGGCCTTACAGATACGCAGTATTTT. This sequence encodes CASAGQGLTDTQYF. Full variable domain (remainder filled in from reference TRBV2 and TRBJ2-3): EPEVTQTPSHQVTQMGQEVILRCVPISNHLYFYWYRQILGQKVEFLVSFYNNEISEKSEIFDDQFSVERPDGSNFTLKIRSTKLEDSAMYFCASAGQGLTDTQYFGPGTRLTVL.

Written as DNA, the CDR3 is TGTGCCAGCAGCTTCTTAGCGGGGGAAACCGGGGAGCTGTTTTTT. Protein product: CASSFLAGETGELFF. The chain links TRBV7-2 to TRBJ2-2; the match to TRBD2 covers 9 bases. The CDR3 covers 15 residues. Germline CDR1 is SGHTA and CDR2 is FQGNSA. Trimming removed 3 bases from V and 5 bases from J; junction bases left unmatched: 4.

CDR3 region: CASSYSGIVTDTQYF. In nucleotides, the CDR3 is TGTGCCAGCAGTTACAGCGGGATTGTCACAGATACGCAGTATTTT. This chain links TRBV27 with TRBJ2-3; TRBD2 agrees at 7 bases. The J segment lost 2 bases and the V segment lost 4 bases, leaving 6 bases of the junction unmatched. Germline CDR1 is MNHEY and CDR2 is SMNVEV (reference sequence). The CDR3 runs to 15 residues.

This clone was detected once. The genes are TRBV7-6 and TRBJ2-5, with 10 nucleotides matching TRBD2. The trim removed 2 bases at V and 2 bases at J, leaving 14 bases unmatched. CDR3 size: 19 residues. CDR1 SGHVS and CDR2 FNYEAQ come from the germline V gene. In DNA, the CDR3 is TGTGCCAGCAGCTTACACCTCCGCGGACTAGCGGAGTCACAAGAGACCCAGTACTTC. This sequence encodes CASSLHLRGLAESQETQYF.

The CDR3 spells CASSVPGFANGYTF. In nucleotides, the CDR3 is TGTGCCAGCAGTGTCCCGGGGTTCGCCAACGGCTACACCTTC. This chain connects TRBV6-4 to TRBJ1-2; D gene unclear. V dropped 4 bases and J dropped 8 bases, with 17 bases sitting between them. Looked up from germline, CDR1 is MRHNA and CDR2 is SNTAGT. The CDR3 runs to 14 residues.

The CDR3 spells CASSLPSGASSYNEQFF. The DNA of the CDR3 is TGTGCCAGCAGTTTACCTAGCGGGGCCAGCTCCTACAATGAGCAGTTCTTC. The rearrangement links TRBV27 to TRBJ2-1, with 9 positions matching TRBD2. The J segment lost 0 bases and the V segment lost 2 bases, leaving 5 bases of the junction unmatched. Germline CDR1 reads MNHEY; CDR2 reads SMNVEV (reference sequence). CDR3 length: 17 residues.

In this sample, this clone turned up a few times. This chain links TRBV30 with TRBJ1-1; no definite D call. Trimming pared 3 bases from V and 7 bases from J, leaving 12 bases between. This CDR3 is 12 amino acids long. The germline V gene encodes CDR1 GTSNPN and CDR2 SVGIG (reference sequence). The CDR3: CAWRVREGEAFF. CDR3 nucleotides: TGTGCCTGGAGGGTACGTGAGGGTGAAGCTTTCTTT.

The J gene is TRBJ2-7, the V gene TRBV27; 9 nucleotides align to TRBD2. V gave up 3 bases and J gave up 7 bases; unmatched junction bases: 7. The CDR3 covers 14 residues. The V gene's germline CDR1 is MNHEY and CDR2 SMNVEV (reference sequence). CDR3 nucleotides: TGTGCCAGCAGTTTGGCTAGCGGGATTTCGGAGCAGTACTTC. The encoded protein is CASSLASGISEQYF.

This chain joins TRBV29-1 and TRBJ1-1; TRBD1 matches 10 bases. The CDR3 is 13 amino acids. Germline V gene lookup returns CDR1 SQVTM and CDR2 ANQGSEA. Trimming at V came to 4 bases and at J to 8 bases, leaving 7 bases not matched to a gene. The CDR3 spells CSVGPGQGIEAFF. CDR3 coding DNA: TGCAGCGTTGGACCGGGACAGGGGATAGAAGCTTTCTTT.

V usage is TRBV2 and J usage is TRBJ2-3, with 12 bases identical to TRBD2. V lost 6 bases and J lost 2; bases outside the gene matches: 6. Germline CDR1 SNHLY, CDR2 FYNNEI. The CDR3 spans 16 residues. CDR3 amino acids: CASRARTSGATDTQYF. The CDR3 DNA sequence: TGTGCCAGCAGGGCCCGGACTAGCGGGGCCACAGATACGCAGTATTTT.

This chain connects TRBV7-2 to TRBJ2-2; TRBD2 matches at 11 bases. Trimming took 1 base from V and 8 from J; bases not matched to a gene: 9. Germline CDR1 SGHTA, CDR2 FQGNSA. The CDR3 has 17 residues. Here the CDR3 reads CASSLGGTSGLRGELFF. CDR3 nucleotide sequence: TGTGCCAGCAGCTTAGGGGGGACTAGCGGTCTCCGGGGGGAGCTGTTTTTT.

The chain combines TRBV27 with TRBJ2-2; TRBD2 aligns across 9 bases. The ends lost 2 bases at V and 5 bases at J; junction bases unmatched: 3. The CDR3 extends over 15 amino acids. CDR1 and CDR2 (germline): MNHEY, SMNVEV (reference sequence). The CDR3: CASSLISGRTGELFF. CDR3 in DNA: TGTGCCAGCAGTTTAATTAGCGGGAGAACCGGGGAGCTGTTTTTT.

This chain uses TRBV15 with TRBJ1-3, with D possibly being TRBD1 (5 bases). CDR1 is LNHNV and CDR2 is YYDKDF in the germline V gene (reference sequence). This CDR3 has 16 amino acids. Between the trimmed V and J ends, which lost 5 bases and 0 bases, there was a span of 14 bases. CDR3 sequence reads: CATSLNRLSSGNTIYF. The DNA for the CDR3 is TGTGCCACCAGCCTGAACAGGCTTTCCTCTGGAAACACCATATATTTT. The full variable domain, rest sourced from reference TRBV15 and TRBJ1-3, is DAMVIQNPRYQVTQFGKPVTLSCSQTLNHNVMYWYQQKSSQAPKLLFHYYDKDFNNEADTPDNFQSRRPNTSFCFLDIRSPGLGDTAMYLCATSLNRLSSGNTIYFGEGSWLTVV.

The CDR3 DNA reads TGTGCCAGCAGCGCCAATCCCTCGGGTTCACCCCTCCACTTT. Translating gives CASSANPSGSPLHF. The chain recombines TRBV9 with TRBJ1-6, with unresolved D. Trimming removed 3 bases at V and 9 bases at J, with 13 bases between. Germline V gene lookup returns CDR1 SGDLS and CDR2 YYNGEE. This CDR3 contains 14 residues.

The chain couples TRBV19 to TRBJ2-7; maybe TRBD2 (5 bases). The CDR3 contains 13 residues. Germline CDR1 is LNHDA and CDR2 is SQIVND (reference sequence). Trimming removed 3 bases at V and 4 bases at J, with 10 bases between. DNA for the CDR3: TGTGCCAGTAGTATTTCTAGCCTATACGAGCAGTACTTC. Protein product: CASSISSLYEQYF.

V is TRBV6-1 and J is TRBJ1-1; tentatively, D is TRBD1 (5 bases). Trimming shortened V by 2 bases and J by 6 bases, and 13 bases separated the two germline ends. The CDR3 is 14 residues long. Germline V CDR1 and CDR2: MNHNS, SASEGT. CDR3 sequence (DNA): TGTGCCAGCAGTGAATGGCAGGGCGTCCCTGAAGCTTTCTTT. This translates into CASSEWQGVPEAFF.